These T cell receptor beta chains were read from a single sample in a study of blood T cell repertoires in COVID-19. The method was immunoSEQ multiplex PCR; TCRdb's version includes in-frame clones alone and lacks a portion of them. This table has under 100,000 clones, about four fifths appearing once. Material: peripheral blood. The receptors were sampled from a woman in her 70s with acute or convalescent COVID-19. Each CDR3 is given with its conserved first and last residue. Each record gives: CDR3 DNA, CDR3 protein, V gene, clone size, J gene, D gene. A D gene is named only where the DNA matches it firmly. A clone size is listed for some rows: how often the clone was seen (once, few, many), or a class if it is expanded.

TGTGCCAGCAGTTCCCCCGGGGGGGACGGCTACACCTTC | CASSSPGGDGYTF | TRBV6-5 | . | TRBJ1-2 | .
TGTGCCAGCACAGGTCTTCCGGGGGAAAAACTGTTTTTT | CASTGLPGEKLFF | TRBV2 | . | TRBJ1-4 | .
TGTGCCAGCAGAGCGACGGCATTGAACACTGAAGCTTTCTTT | CASRATALNTEAFF | TRBV2 | . | TRBJ1-1 | .
TGTGCCAGCAGTTACCTGGGGGCGACGAACACCGGGGAGCTGTTTTTT | CASSYLGATNTGELFF | TRBV6-5 | . | TRBJ2-2 | .
TGTGCCAGCAGCCAAGATATAGGGGGTTCCTACGAGCAGTACTTC | CASSQDIGGSYEQYF | TRBV3-1/TRBV3-2 | . | TRBJ2-7 | .
TGTGCCAGCAGCCCAAGGACAGGGGGCTCTGGAAACACCATATATTTT | CASSPRTGGSGNTIYF | TRBV9 | . | TRBJ1-3 | TRBD1
TGCGCCAGCAGCTGGGATGGACAGGACAACACTGAAGCTTTCTTT | CASSWDGQDNTEAFF | TRBV5-1 | . | TRBJ1-1 | TRBD1
TGTGCCAGCAGCCGTGAGGGGGCCAACGTCCTGACTTTC | CASSREGANVLTF | TRBV3-1/TRBV3-2 | few | TRBJ2-6 | .
TGCGCCAGCAGCCCCGATTTGAGAGAGACCCAGTACTTC | CASSPDLRETQYF | TRBV5-1 | . | TRBJ2-5 | .
TGTGCCAGCAGTTCCATGGACAGCTATGGCTACACCTTC | CASSSMDSYGYTF | TRBV27 | . | TRBJ1-2 | .
TGTGCCAGCAGCGTAGGGGGGACAGGAGGCCAGCCCCAGCATTTT | CASSVGGTGGQPQHF | TRBV9 | . | TRBJ1-5 | TRBD1
TGTGCCAGCAGCGTATTCCAGGGCTATGGCTACACCTTC | CASSVFQGYGYTF | TRBV9 | . | TRBJ1-2 | .
TGCAGCGTTGATTCGGCCACAGGGGGCAGAAGGGAGCAGTACTTC | CSVDSATGGRREQYF | TRBV29-1 | . | TRBJ2-7 | TRBD1
TGTGCCAGCGCGGTCGGGGAGAACACTGAAGCTTTCTTT | CASAVGENTEAFF | TRBV12-3/TRBV12-4 | . | TRBJ1-1 | .
TGTGCCAGCTCACCTGGGGGGGATGAAGAAGCTTTCTTT | CASSPGGDEEAFF | TRBV18 | . | TRBJ1-1 | .
TGTGCCAGCAGTTACTCGAATCTTTGGGGGCGGGAAGCTTTCTTT | CASSYSNLWGREAFF | TRBV6-2/TRBV6-3 | . | TRBJ1-1 | .
TGTGCCAGCAGCCTATCTAGCGGGGGGGCCGTAGATACGCAGTATTTT | CASSLSSGGAVDTQYF | TRBV7-3 | . | TRBJ2-3 | TRBD2
TGTGCCAGTAGTCCATGGACAAAAAACAATGAGCAGTTCTTC | CASSPWTKNNEQFF | TRBV19 | once | TRBJ2-1 | .
TGCGCCAGCAGCCAACCCTGGCGGGGAAACTATGGCTACACCTTC | CASSQPWRGNYGYTF | TRBV4-1 | . | TRBJ1-2 | .
TGTGCCAGCAGCGTTATGACAGGGGGAGGAGGCACTGAAGCTTTCTTT | CASSVMTGGGGTEAFF | TRBV5-4 | . | TRBJ1-1 | TRBD1
TGTGCCAGCAGGCCAGGGACAGTACAAGAGACCCAGTACTTC | CASRPGTVQETQYF | TRBV3-1/TRBV3-2 | . | TRBJ2-5 | TRBD1
TGTGCCAGCAGCCGGACAGGTCTCAGCTCCTACGAGCAGTACTTC | CASSRTGLSSYEQYF | TRBV7-2 | . | TRBJ2-7 | TRBD1
TGTGCCTGGAGTGTGTTGGGACTAGCGAACAATGAGCAGTTCTTC | CAWSVLGLANNEQFF | TRBV30 | . | TRBJ2-1 | TRBD2
TGTGCCAGCAGCCAAGCCCGGACAGGGGAAACCGGCAATCAGCCCCAGCATTTT | CASSQARTGETGNQPQHF | TRBV3-1/TRBV3-2 | once | TRBJ1-5 | TRBD1